These 24 T cell receptor beta chains share one sample of origin, sequenced in a study of immune heterogeneity within non-small cell lung tumors. Each sample used around 600 ng of genomic DNA from bulk tumor tissue. Biopsies, several per primary tumor and spaced far apart, were collected during surgery. Before undergoing curative surgery, patients had newly diagnosed non-small cell lung cancer that was untreated. TCR beta CDR3 amplification used multiplex PCR with 32 V and 13 J primers. TCRdb analysed the multiplex PCR reads with MiXCR anew, one entry per CDR3 protein. The sample holds 9,500 to 12,000 distinct CDR3 sequences; around 21% are singletons and the top ten take around 3.6%. Input material: lung tumor tissue. These receptors were obtained from a man aged 55 to 69 with non-small cell lung cancer.

The V call is TRBV20-1, the J call TRBJ2-5; D gene unclear. The V end lost 0 bases, the J end lost 0 bases, and 5 bases lay between the germline ends. The CDR3 totals 13 residues. Germline CDR1 DFQATT, CDR2 SNEGSKA (reference sequence). CDR3: CSARESDQETQYF. For the CDR3, the DNA is TGCAGTGCTAGAGAATCTGACCAAGAGACCCAGTACTTC.

This clonotype was observed a handful of times. This chain joins TRBV6-1 and TRBJ2-2, with D tentatively TRBD1 (6 bases). The germline CDR1 and CDR2 sequences are MNHNS and SASEGT. Trimming shortened V by 5 bases and J by 2 bases, and 15 bases separated the two germline ends. This CDR3 contains 16 residues. CDR3 sequence reads: CASSLQGSPNTGELFF. For the CDR3, the DNA is TGTGCCAGCAGTTTGCAGGGGTCCCCAAACACCGGGGAGCTGTTTTTT.

This clonotype is judged medium-sized. This rearrangement joins TRBV6-2 or TRBV6-3 to TRBJ1-1; D remains unclear. Germline CDR1 and CDR2: MNHEY and SVGEGT. Trimming took off 0 bases at V and 0 bases at J, with 5 bases between the two ends. This CDR3 spans 14 amino acids. This CDR3 is CASSYSILNTEAFF. The CDR3 DNA reads as TGTGCCAGCAGTTACTCGATCCTGAACACTGAAGCTTTCTTT.

In its sample, this clonotype was seen a few times. This chain connects TRBV7-3 to TRBJ1-1; tentatively, D is TRBD1 (5 bases). Germline lookup yields CDR1 SGHTA and CDR2 FQGTGA. Between the trimmed V and J ends, which lost 3 bases and 1 base, there was a span of 9 bases. CDR3 length: 14 residues. CDR3 sequence reads: CASSLDGQNTEAFF. The CDR3 bases are TGTGCCAGCAGCTTGGACGGACAGAACACTGAAGCTTTCTTT.

By sample share, this clonotype is medium-sized. The V and J genes are TRBV30 and TRBJ2-7, with TRBD2 matching over 7 bases. This CDR3 has 14 amino acids. Germline V gene lookup returns CDR1 GTSNPN and CDR2 SVGIG (reference sequence). The V segment lost 0 bases and the J segment 2 bases; nucleotides outside the gene matches: 4. The DNA of the CDR3 is TGTGCCTGGAGTGTGCCGGGAGGAACCTACGAGCAGTACTTC. It is translated as CAWSVPGGTYEQYF. The complete variable domain, with remaining parts taken from reference TRBV30 and TRBJ2-7, reads SQTIHQWPATLVQPVGSPLSLECTVEGTSNPNLYWYRQAAGRGLQLLFYSVGIGQISSEVPQNLSASRPQDRQFILSSKKLLLSDSGFYLCAWSVPGGTYEQYFGPGTRLTVT.

This clonotype has more than one count but fewer than ten. The chain is built from TRBV6-4 and TRBJ2-3, with TRBD2 identical over 8 bases. Germline CDR1 MRHNA, CDR2 SNTAGT. Losses at the gene ends were 0 bases for V and 1 base for J; bases not matched to a gene: 3. The CDR3 runs to 16 residues. In DNA form, the CDR3 reads TGTGCCAGCAGTGACTCAGCGGGAGAGGGCACAGATACGCAGTATTTT. It yields the protein CASSDSAGEGTDTQYF.

The sample holds many counts of this clonotype. The rearrangement links TRBV5-1 to TRBJ2-2, with D perhaps TRBD2 (5 bases). The CDR3 totals 17 residues. The V gene's germline CDR1 is SGHRS and CDR2 YFSETQ. V lost 4 bases to trimming and J lost 1 base, with 17 bases between them. CDR3 coding DNA: TGCGCCAGCAGCGGAGCGGTTTTATGGGGGAACACCGGGGAGCTGTTTTTT. Its protein is CASSGAVLWGNTGELFF.

The V call is TRBV20-1, the J call TRBJ1-5; D is ambiguous. The ends were cut back, 3 bases at V and 0 bases at J, with 6 bases in the middle. This CDR3 contains 13 residues. The germline V gene has CDR1 DFQATT and CDR2 SNEGSKA (reference sequence). DNA of the CDR3: TGCAGTGCTAGGAAGGGTAGCAATCAGCCCCAGCATTTT. Residues: CSARKGSNQPQHF.

This clonotype was seen only a few times. The chain combines TRBV29-1 with TRBJ2-7; 8 bases are shared with TRBD1. Germline V gene data show CDR1 as SQVTM and CDR2 as ANQGSEA. J was trimmed by 4 bases and V by 4 bases; bases with no gene match: 9. The CDR3 sequence is 14 residues long. CDR3 nucleotides: TGCAGCGTTGCAGGGGGACAGGCTCTTTACGAGCAGTACTTC. Its translation is CSVAGGQALYEQYF.

The rearrangement uses TRBV5-1 and TRBJ2-3; TRBD2 matches at 7 bases. J lost 6 bases, V lost 4 bases, and 8 bases had no gene match. Germline CDR1 reads SGHRS; CDR2 reads YFSETQ. The CDR3 sequence is 14 residues long. CDR3 in DNA: TGCGCCAGCAGCACCGGGACTAACTGGGATACGCAGTATTTT. Encoded protein: CASSTGTNWDTQYF.

Regarding this clonotype: This may come from a read error, since a much larger clone is one base off. The rearrangement links TRBV30 to TRBJ1-3, with D possibly matching TRBD1 (5 bases). The CDR3 consists of 15 residues. Looked up from germline, CDR1 is GTSNPN and CDR2 is SVGIG (reference sequence). The V end was cut by 7 bases, the J end by 0 bases, with 16 bases between. CDR3 bases: TGTGCCTCCAGCCGCGGGGCGAGCTCTGGAAACACCATATATTTT. Translating gives CASSRGASSGNTIYF. The full variable domain, its missing parts supplied by reference TRBV30 and TRBJ1-3, is SQTIHQWPATLVQPVGSPLSLECTVEGTSNPNLYWYRQAAGRGLQLLFYSVGIGQISSEVPQNLSASRPQDRQFILSSKKLLLSDSGFYLCASSRGASSGNTIYFGEGSWLTVV.

This clonotype is labeled medium-sized. This sequence joins TRBV5-1 and TRBJ2-7, with 7 nucleotides matching TRBD2. The V and J ends lost 4 bases and 1 base, in that order; junction bases with no gene match: 11. The germline gives CDR1 SGHRS, CDR2 YFSETQ. The CDR3 contains 16 residues. The CDR3 DNA reads TGCGCCAGCAGCAAGGCAACCGGGACTAATTCCTACGAGCAGTACTTC. Translated: CASSKATGTNSYEQYF.

This clonotype was picked up one time. This could be a read error, since a much larger clone is one nucleotide away. The rearrangement joins TRBV19 to TRBJ2-1; 7 bases align to TRBD1. The CDR3 is 12 amino acids. Germline V gene sequence: CDR1 LNHDA, CDR2 SQIVND (reference sequence). The CDR3 spells CAGSQGDHEQFF. The CDR3, as DNA: TGTGCCGGTAGTCAGGGGGACCATGAGCAGTTCTTC.

This clonotype is categorized as medium-sized. The chain carries TRBV9 and TRBJ2-7, with D hard to call. Per the germline V gene, CDR1 is SGDLS and CDR2 is YYNGEE. The CDR3 contains 13 residues. The V end lost 3 bases, the J end lost 3 bases, and 10 bases lay between the germline ends. The CDR3 DNA reads as TGTGCCAGCAGCGCGCACCCCAACTACGAGCAGTACTTC. Its protein product is CASSAHPNYEQYF. The full variable domain, completed using reference TRBV9 and TRBJ2-7, is DSGVTQTPKHLITATGQRVTLRCSPRSGDLSVYWYQQSLDQGLQFLIQYYNGEERAKGNILERFSAQQFPDLHSELNLSSLELGDSALYFCASSAHPNYEQYFGPGTRLTVT.

This clonotype appeared many times. The chain employs TRBV11-3 and TRBJ2-1, with 11 bases fitting TRBD1. The CDR3 is 15 residues long. In germline, CDR1 is SGHNT, CDR2 YENEEA. The trim removed 4 bases at V and 6 bases at J, leaving 5 bases unmatched. CDR3 in DNA: TGTGCCAGCAGCTCCGGGACAGGGGGACCCAATGAGCAGTTCTTC. Translation: CASSSGTGGPNEQFF.

This chain connects TRBV5-8 to TRBJ2-1, with D unclear. The CDR3 extends over 14 amino acids. With 4 bases removed from V and 8 bases from J, the gap between germline ends came to 16 bases. Germline loops: CDR1 SGHTS, CDR2 YDEGEE. CDR3 DNA: TGTGCCAGCAGCCCCCGAGTTTTAGGATATGAGCAGTTCTTC. Protein product: CASSPRVLGYEQFF.

This clonotype was counted only a few times. An end of the junction does not agree with germline; a read error may underlie this. The chain links TRBV11-2 to TRBJ1-1; D unresolved. The CDR3 covers 11 residues. The V gene's germline CDR1 is SGHAT and CDR2 FQNNGV. The CDR3 protein is CASGLRTEAFF. DNA of the CDR3: TGTGCCAGCGGCTTAAGGACTGAAGCTTTCTTT.

The CDR3 spells CASSIGQNNEQFF. The CDR3 bases are TGTGCCAGTAGTATCGGGCAGAACAATGAGCAGTTCTTC. This chain links TRBV19 with TRBJ2-1; no reliable D call. V shed 3 bases and J shed 5 bases, with 8 bases lying between them. The germline gives CDR1 LNHDA, CDR2 SQIVND (reference sequence). The CDR3 spans 13 residues.

Only a few counts were recorded for this clonotype. The rearrangement links TRBV7-9 to TRBJ2-1; TRBD2 aligns across 11 bases. CDR1 SEHNR and CDR2 FQNEAQ come from the germline V gene (reference sequence). V was clipped by 5 bases and J by 8 bases; unmatched bases: 8. This CDR3 has 15 amino acids. The CDR3 is CASSLTSGRRDEQFF. CDR3 nucleotides: TGTGCCAGCAGCCTCACTAGCGGGAGACGGGATGAGCAGTTCTTC. Full variable domain (remainder filled in from reference TRBV7-9 and TRBJ2-1): DTGVSQNPRHKITKRGQNVTFRCDPISEHNRLYWYRQTLGQGPEFLTYFQNEAQLEKSRLLSDRFSAERPKGSFSTLEIQRTEQGDSAMYLCASSLTSGRRDEQFFGPGTRLTVL.

This sequence joins TRBV20-1 and TRBJ2-7, with TRBD2 identical over 10 bases. CDR1 and CDR2 from the germline V gene are DFQATT and SNEGSKA (reference sequence). The V segment lost 3 bases and the J segment 2 bases; nucleotides outside the gene matches: 4. This CDR3 region has 14 residues. CDR3 nucleotide sequence: TGCAGTGCTAGTGCTAGCGGGAGCCCCTACGAGCAGTACTTC. It is translated as CSASASGSPYEQYF.

The chain has TRBV3-1 and TRBJ2-1; no clear D gene. The CDR3 spans 12 residues. V lost 5 bases and J lost 10, with 12 bases in between. From germline, CDR1 is LGHDT and CDR2 YNNKEL (reference sequence). The CDR3 coding sequence is TGTGCCAGCAGCTTTCAGTACAGAGAGCAGTTCTTC. Translating it yields CASSFQYREQFF.

This clonotype was detected a few times. At one of its ends the junction is not consistent with the germline gene, which may arise from a read error. The chain is built from TRBV20-1 and TRBJ2-1, with D unclear. Germline V gives CDR1 DFQATT, CDR2 SNEGSKA (reference sequence). The CDR3 spans 15 residues. DNA for the CDR3: TGCAGTGCTCAAAACCCTAGAAGCTCCAACAATGAGCAGTTCTTC. Its translation is CSAQNPRSSNNEQFF.

CDR3 protein: CASKIGTVTNYGYTF. As DNA, the CDR3 is TGTGCCAGTAAGATAGGGACGGTGACTAACTATGGCTACACCTTC. V and J are TRBV19 and TRBJ1-2; D might be TRBD1 (5 bases). From germline, CDR1 is LNHDA and CDR2 SQIVND (reference sequence). V was trimmed by 7 bases and J by 0 bases, leaving 15 bases between them. This CDR3 contains 15 residues.

By its share, this clonotype is medium-sized. The rearrangement joins TRBV12-3 or TRBV12-4 to TRBJ2-5; 7 bases line up with TRBD2. V was pared by 4 bases and J by 6 bases, with 8 bases of the junction left unmatched. CDR3 length: 14 amino acids. The CDR3 bases are TGTGCCAGCAGTTCTCGGAACGGGGGGAAGACCCAGTACTTC. As protein: CASSSRNGGKTQYF.